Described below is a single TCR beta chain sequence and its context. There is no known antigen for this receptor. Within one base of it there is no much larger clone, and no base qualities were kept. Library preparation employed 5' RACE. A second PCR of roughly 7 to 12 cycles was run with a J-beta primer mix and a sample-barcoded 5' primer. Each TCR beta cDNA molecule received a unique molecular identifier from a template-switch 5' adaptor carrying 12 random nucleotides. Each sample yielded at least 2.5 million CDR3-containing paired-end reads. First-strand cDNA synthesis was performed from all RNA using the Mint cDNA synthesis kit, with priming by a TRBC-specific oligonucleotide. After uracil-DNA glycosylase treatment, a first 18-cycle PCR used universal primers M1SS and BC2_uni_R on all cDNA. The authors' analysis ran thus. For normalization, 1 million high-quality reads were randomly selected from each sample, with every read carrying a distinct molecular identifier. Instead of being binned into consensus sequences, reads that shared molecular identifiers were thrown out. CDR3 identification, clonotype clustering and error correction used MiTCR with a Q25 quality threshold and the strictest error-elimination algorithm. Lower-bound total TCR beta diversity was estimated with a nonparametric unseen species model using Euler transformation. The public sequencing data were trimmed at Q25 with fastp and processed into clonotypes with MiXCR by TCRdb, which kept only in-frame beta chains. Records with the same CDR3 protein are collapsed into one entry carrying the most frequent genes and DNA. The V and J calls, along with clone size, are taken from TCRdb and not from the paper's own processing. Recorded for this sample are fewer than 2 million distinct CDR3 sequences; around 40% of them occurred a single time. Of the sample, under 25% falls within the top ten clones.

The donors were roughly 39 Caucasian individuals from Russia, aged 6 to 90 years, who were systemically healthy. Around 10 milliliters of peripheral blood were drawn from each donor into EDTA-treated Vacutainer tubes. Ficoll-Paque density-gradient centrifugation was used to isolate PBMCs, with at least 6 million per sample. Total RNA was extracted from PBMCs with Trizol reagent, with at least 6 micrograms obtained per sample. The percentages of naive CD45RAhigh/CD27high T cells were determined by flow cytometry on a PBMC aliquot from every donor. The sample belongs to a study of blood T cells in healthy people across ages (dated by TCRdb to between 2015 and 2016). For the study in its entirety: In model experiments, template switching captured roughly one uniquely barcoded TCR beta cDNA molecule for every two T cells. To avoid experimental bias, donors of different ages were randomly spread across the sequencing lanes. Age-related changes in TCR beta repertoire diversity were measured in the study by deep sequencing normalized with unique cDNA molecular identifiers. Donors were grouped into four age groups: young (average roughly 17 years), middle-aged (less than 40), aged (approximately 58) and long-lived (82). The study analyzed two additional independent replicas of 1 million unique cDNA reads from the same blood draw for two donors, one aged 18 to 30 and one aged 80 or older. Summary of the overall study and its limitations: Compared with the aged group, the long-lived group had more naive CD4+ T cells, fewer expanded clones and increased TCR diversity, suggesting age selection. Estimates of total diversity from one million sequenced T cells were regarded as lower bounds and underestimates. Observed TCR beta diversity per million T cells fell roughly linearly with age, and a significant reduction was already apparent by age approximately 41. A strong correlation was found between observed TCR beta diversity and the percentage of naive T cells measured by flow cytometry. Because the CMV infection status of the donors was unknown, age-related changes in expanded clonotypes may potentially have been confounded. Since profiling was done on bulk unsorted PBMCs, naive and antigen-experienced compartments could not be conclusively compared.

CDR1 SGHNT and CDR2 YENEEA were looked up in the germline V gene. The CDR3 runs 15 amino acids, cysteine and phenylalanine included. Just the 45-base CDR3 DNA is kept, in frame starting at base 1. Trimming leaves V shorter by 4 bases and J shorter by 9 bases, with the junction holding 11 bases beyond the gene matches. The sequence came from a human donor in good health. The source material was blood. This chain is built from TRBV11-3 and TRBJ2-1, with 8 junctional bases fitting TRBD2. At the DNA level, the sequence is TGTGCCAGCAGCTCCCGAGGTAGCGGGGAGCGTGAGCAGTTCTTC. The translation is CASSSRGSGEREQFF.